The source of this T cell receptor (beta chain) is a study of vaccination effects on CD4 cells after COVID-19. Background on the study: ViraFEST assay sequencing came after antigen-specific CD4+ T cells were expanded with viral peptide pools.

Comments on this clone: Its antigen is unidentified.

Investigators separated out CD4+ T cells once about eleven days of culture had passed. Half-medium exchanges with IL-2 medium took place on days 3 and 7. TCRdb's table, derived via immunoSEQ multiplex PCR, lists solely in-frame clones and lacks some. The table shows about 45,000 clones, with around 70% occurring only once. V was pared by 3 bases and J by 4 bases, with 12 bases of the junction left unmatched. This CDR3 is 17 amino acids long. In germline, CDR1 is LGHNA, CDR2 YNFKEQ. The sample in question was CD4+ T cells from PBMCs cultured without peptide, obtained before COVID-19 vaccination. The receptor comes from a human donor who had a prior SARS-CoV-2 infection. The chain is built from TRBV4-2 and TRBJ2-1, with 7 positions matching TRBD2. The CDR3 DNA follows: TGTGCCAGCAGCCACCCTCGTGGCGCGGGGGAGTACAATGAGCAGTTCTTC. Translated, it gives CASSHPRGAGEYNEQFF.